This T cell receptor beta chain was found in a study of response to subunit inactivated influenza vaccine. The V gene's germline CDR1 is SNHLY and CDR2 FYNNEI. CDR3 size: 13 residues. Trimming removed 5 bases at V and 5 bases at J, with 13 bases between. TCRdb processed the RT-PCR reads anew with MiXCR; each CDR3 protein has one entry. The table has 500,000 to 600,000 distinct CDR3 sequences, about 11% seen once. The data also belong to a second study, concerning T cells expressing NK-cell markers. That source reports: As the method of synthesis, 5'RACE template switching with UMIs yielded TCR beta cDNA. Repertoire data for TCR beta were derived from sorted T cells (CD3+CD56+NKG2C+, CD3+CD56+NKG2C- and CD3+CD56-NKG2C+).

The sequence derives from a man between 50 and 59 years old who received an inactivated influenza vaccine. The rearrangement uses TRBV2 and TRBJ2-7; perhaps TRBD2 as D (5 bases). The specimen was PBMCs from blood, collected on the day of vaccination. The DNA of the CDR3 is TGTGCCAGCAGTCTAAGGAGTAGCGACGAGCAGTACTTC. It specifies CASSLRSSDEQYF.